The present T cell receptor beta chain was sequenced within a study of control samples from healthy donors and cancer patients. Here immunoSEQ multiplex PCR was the method, and the copy in TCRdb shows in-frame clones only, minus some. The data contain more than 150,000 clones, roughly 90% of them singletons. The germline V gene encodes CDR1 MRHNA and CDR2 SNTAGT. The V gene lost 7 bases and the J gene lost 12 bases, with 19 bases spanning the gap. This CDR3 contains 12 residues. This TCR came from a woman aged 25 to 45 in good health. The specimen sequenced was blood. This chain uses TRBV6-4 with TRBJ2-7, with no clear D. The DNA for the CDR3 is TGTGCCAGCACTAGATCAGCCCCGGGTACGTACTTC. Translation: CASTRSAPGTYF.